The clone carrying this TCR beta chain was counted between two and nine times. The source of the sample is a study of T-cell reconstitution after alpha-beta-depleted transplantation in children. TCRbeta library preparation incorporated unique molecular identifiers. In TCRdb, the PCR reads were re-called with MiXCR into one record per CDR3 protein. The sample includes some 100,000 distinct CDR3 sequences, around 15% of them seen just once. Trimming removed 0 bases from V and 3 bases from J, with 18 bases in between. The CDR3 is 16 residues long. In germline, CDR1 is DFQATT, CDR2 SNEGSKA (reference sequence).

This TCR came from a male patient aged 2 to 10 who had a stem cell transplant for acute lymphoblastic leukemia, so the T cells may come from the graft donor. This chain links TRBV20-1 with TRBJ2-7; a weak D match, TRBD1 (5 bases). The sequencing used PBMCs, mostly from graft donor cells, collected 180 days after TCRalphabeta/CD19-depleted stem cell transplant. In nucleotides, the CDR3 is TGCAGTGCTAGAGATCTTCAGGGCCCAGAATACTACGAGCAGTACTTC. It yields the protein CSARDLQGPEYYEQYF.